This T cell receptor (beta chain) was observed in a study of identical twins. As regards this clonotype: The antigen remains undetermined.

One entry per CDR3 protein results from TCRdb running MiXCR on the 5' RACE reads. Of about 550,000 distinct CDR3 sequences listed, under 25% are singletons. Study results and limitations: There was an excess of low generation probability in the out-of-frame alpha sequences that twins shared.

CDR1 is MNHNS, CDR2 SASEGT, per germline. V shed 6 bases, J shed 0 bases, and the junction held 3 bases outside the gene matches. The CDR3 runs 14 residues. The sample was also reused in another study, on yellow fever vaccine responses in identical twins.

Sequencing used CD4+ T cells sorted from blood. The TCR sequence derives from a woman between 18 and 30 years old in good health. V gene TRBV6-1 combines with J gene TRBJ2-3, with TRBD1 matching over 7 bases. The CDR3 DNA follows: TGTGCCAGCAGGACGACAGGGAGCACAGATACGCAGTATTTT. This encodes CASRTTGSTDTQYF.